What follows are 15 T cell receptor beta chains derived from one specimen sequenced in a study of T cells in Graves' hyperthyroidism and ophthalmopathy. The source material, RNA transcripts, was used to amplify TCR beta CDR3 regions. The TCR CDR3 was amplified in a first-round RT-PCR using the HTBI primer set. Using its own MiXCR run on the multiplex PCR reads, TCRdb lists one record per CDR3 protein. This table has fewer than 650,000 distinct CDR3 sequences, approximately 48% appearing once. Sequencing was performed on peripheral blood or thyroid tissue (not recorded which). All receptors derive from an adult woman with Graves' disease, either hyperthyroidism or ophthalmopathy (not recorded which).

The gene calls are TRBV7-9 and TRBJ1-2; unclear D gene. Germline CDR1 is SEHNR and CDR2 is FQNEAQ (reference sequence). The CDR3 sequence is 12 residues long. Trimming took 0 bases from V and 8 from J, leaving 7 bases between them. Here the CDR3 DNA reads TGTGCCAGCAGCTTAGCAGGGATCGGCTACACCTTC. It codes for CASSLAGIGYTF.

This clonotype appeared many times. The gene calls are TRBV7-2 and TRBJ2-2; TRBD2 matches 9 bases. This CDR3 is built from 15 residues. After removal of 5 bases from V and 1 base from J, the junction contained 2 bases not matched to a gene. Germline V CDR1 and CDR2: SGHTA, FQGNSA. CDR3 protein: CASSISGRNTGELFF. CDR3 coding DNA: TGTGCCAGCAGCATTAGCGGGAGGAACACCGGGGAGCTGTTTTTT. Complete variable domain (other parts from reference TRBV7-2 and TRBJ2-2): GAGVSQSPSNKVTEKGKDVELRCDPISGHTALYWYRQSLGQGLEFLIYFQGNSAPDKSGLPSDRFSAERTGGSVSTLTIQRTQQEDSAVYLCASSISGRNTGELFFGEGSRLTVL.

This clonotype was detected only a few times. The genes are TRBV28 and TRBJ1-3; possible D gene TRBD1, 5 bases. Trimming left V 6 bases short and J 2 bases short, with 11 bases between. The CDR3 is made up of 14 amino acids. Germline CDR1 reads MDHEN; CDR2 reads SYDVKM. The CDR3 nucleotides read TGTGCCAGCAGGCGACAGTACGCTGGAAACACCATATATTTT. Translating it yields CASRRQYAGNTIYF.

Regarding this clonotype: Given the absence of the conserved phenylalanine or tryptophan at the CDR3 end, a read error is likely. Because the CDR3's place on the DNA is in doubt, the DNA is left out and the CDR3 is given as listed by TCRdb. The chain uses TRBV7-9 and TRBJ2-7; no check of the table's D call, TRBD1, against the DNA was made. Germline V CDR1 and CDR2: SEHNR, FQNEAQ (reference sequence). The CDR3 is 18 residues long, counting both termini. This CDR3 is CAIQTGDQPPFGFLRAVH.

There are many counts of this clonotype. The chain has TRBV5-1 and TRBJ1-1, with D perhaps TRBD1 (5 bases). CDR1 and CDR2 from the germline V gene are SGHRS and YFSETQ. The CDR3 spans 14 residues. With 4 bases removed from V and 6 bases from J, the gap between germline ends came to 16 bases. CDR3 in DNA: TGCGCCAGCAGCCTGGTAGGGACGCCGGCTGAAGCTTTCTTT. Its protein product is CASSLVGTPAEAFF.

This clonotype occurred a few times. The CDR3 does not close with the conserved phenylalanine or tryptophan, likely indicating a read error. The DNA is omitted, as the CDR3 cannot be located on it reliably, and the CDR3 follows TCRdb's listing. V and J are TRBV9 and TRBJ2-6; TRBD1, as called in the table, went unchecked against the DNA. The CDR3 sequence runs 8 residues, both termini included. CDR1 SGDLS and CDR2 YYNGEE come from the germline V gene. This CDR3 reads CASSQGQT.

Many counts were recorded for this clonotype. The CDR3 nucleotides read TGTGCCAGCAGCTTAGCCCGAGGGACAGGGGGAAAACTGTTTTTT. This translates into CASSLARGTGGKLFF. This chain uses TRBV13 with TRBJ1-4; 11 bases are a match to TRBD1. CDR1 is PRHDT, CDR2 FYEKMQ, per germline (reference sequence). The CDR3 runs 15 residues. V shed 1 base and J 10 bases; nucleotides not matched to a gene: 5.

The table lists this clonotype with a few counts. This chain uses TRBV9 with TRBJ2-7; 11 positions agree with TRBD2. J gave up 2 bases and V 0 bases, and 13 bases lay outside the gene matches. The germline CDR1 and CDR2 sequences are SGDLS and YYNGEE. CDR3 length: 19 residues. Here the CDR3 DNA reads TGTGCCAGCAGCGTAGGCCACCCGACGGGACTAGCGGAACCCTACGAGCAGTACTTC. As protein: CASSVGHPTGLAEPYEQYF.

The table lists this clonotype with many counts. The chain uses TRBV10-1 and TRBJ2-2, with 10 bases lining up with TRBD2. The junction had 2 bases not matched to a gene; V was cut back by 4 bases and J by 6 bases. This CDR3 comprises 14 residues. The germline gives CDR1 WNHNN, CDR2 SYGVQD (reference sequence). The chain's CDR3 is CASSGTSGSGELFF. The CDR3 DNA reads as TGCGCCAGCAGTGGGACTAGCGGTTCCGGGGAGCTGTTTTTT.

The chain employs TRBV19 and TRBJ1-1; 7 positions match TRBD1. Unmatched junction bases numbered 13, after V lost 5 bases and J lost 4 bases. CDR1 and CDR2 (germline): LNHDA, SQIVND (reference sequence). CDR3 length: 16 residues. CDR3 residues: CASSPSGGNVFTEAFF. For the CDR3, the DNA is TGTGCCAGTAGTCCCTCAGGGGGGAACGTGTTCACTGAAGCTTTCTTT.

The rearrangement uses TRBV12-3 or TRBV12-4 and TRBJ2-5; D is unresolved. V lost 3 bases and J lost 11, with 13 bases in between. The CDR3 has 12 residues. Written as DNA, the CDR3 is TGTGCCAGCAGTTTCCGGCTCTCCTCACAGTACTTC. Its protein product is CASSFRLSSQYF.

Note on this clonotype: A much larger clone is a single base away; this may be a read error. This chain links TRBV5-4 with TRBJ1-1; D call uncertain. The V gene lost 9 bases and the J gene lost 3 bases, with 15 bases spanning the gap. Germline CDR1 is SGHNT and CDR2 is YYREEE (reference sequence). The CDR3 consists of 13 residues. The CDR3 here is CANTLYLHTEAFF. The CDR3 nucleotides read TGTGCCAACACCCTTTACCTACACACTGAAGCTTTCTTT.

Remarks on this clonotype: Compared with germline, one end of the junction differs, possibly owing to a read error. The rearrangement links TRBV29-1 to TRBJ1-3, with 9 bases that match TRBD1. This CDR3 has 14 amino acids. CDR1 is SQVTM and CDR2 is ANQGSEA in the germline V gene. CDR3 in DNA: TGCAGCGTTGAGGGACAGGGCTCTGGAAGCACCATATATTTT. Its protein is CSVEGQGSGSTIYF.

The chain recombines TRBV6-5 with TRBJ1-1; weak D call: TRBD1 (6 bases). Germline loops: CDR1 MNHEY, CDR2 SVGAGI. Trimming cost V 5 bases and J 9 bases, with 16 bases left between them. The CDR3 covers 13 residues. The CDR3 loop reads CASSPATGVKAFF. CDR3 in DNA: TGTGCCAGCAGTCCGGCGACAGGAGTTAAAGCTTTCTTT.

The chain is built from TRBV29-1 and TRBJ1-2, with D unresolved. The V gene's germline CDR1 is SQVTM and CDR2 ANQGSEA. The CDR3 runs 10 residues. The CDR3 loop reads CSYLAGGYTF. In nucleotides, the CDR3 is TGCAGTTACCTAGCGGGTGGCTACACCTTC. Variable domain in full (rest from reference TRBV29-1 and TRBJ1-2): SAVISQKPSRDICQRGTSLTIQCQVDSQVTMMFWYRQQPGQSLTLIATANQGSEATYESGFVIDKFPISRPNLTFSTLTVSNMSPEDSSIYLCSYLAGGYTFGSGTRLTVV.